This entry concerns a single T cell receptor beta chain. What it recognizes is unknown. With 60 Vbeta and 13 Jbeta primers, the PCR was carried out. Using immunoSEQ multiplex PCR, the repertoire was profiled, and TCRdb retains in-frame clones only, with some absent. This sample has roughly 150,000 clones, with around 80% found just once. This sample is part of a study of cytomegalovirus exposure and HLA in healthy donors. Points from the study as a whole: Per a prior analysis, the majority of TCR beta V segments were productive roughly 87% or roughly 30% of the time. Associated with cytomegalovirus, according to the listing, were some 180 TCR beta chains.

The germline gives CDR1 MNHEY, CDR2 SMNVEV (reference sequence). The length of the CDR3 is 14 residues. V shed 5 bases and J shed 0 bases, with 11 bases lying between them. The chain combines TRBV27 with TRBJ2-7; D unresolved. The receptor's source is a young man in good health. The sequenced material came from PBMCs. The CDR3 sequence: CASSTVASSYEQYF. The CDR3 nucleotides are TGTGCCAGCAGTACGGTCGCTAGCTCCTACGAGCAGTACTTC.